This T cell receptor (beta chain) came from a study of T-cell reconstitution after alpha-beta-depleted transplantation in children. Germline-derived CDR1 and CDR2 are SSHAT and FNYEAQ (reference sequence). With 3 bases clipped from V and 2 bases from J, the junction kept 5 bases outside the gene matches. The CDR3 runs 15 residues. General observations from the study: Counts and diversity of T cells one year after transplant came mostly from newly produced T cells. Approximately two months post-transplant, alpha-beta T cells reportedly originated from several hundred expanded graft clones.

It was with unique molecular identifiers that the TCRbeta library was prepared. TCRdb used MiXCR to reprocess the PCR reads, holding one entry per CDR3 protein. The data contain about 580,000 distinct CDR3 sequences, roughly 23% of them singletons. On this clonotype: Its antigen is undetermined.

This clonotype originated in a boy under two years old who had a stem cell transplant for acute myeloid leukemia, so the T cells may come from the graft donor. The chain links TRBV7-7 to TRBJ2-5, with 8 bases identical to TRBD1. The source was PBMCs, mostly from graft donor cells, collected 360 days after TCRalphabeta/CD19-depleted stem cell transplant. The CDR3 loop is CASSLGQGAQETQYF. DNA for the CDR3: TGTGCCAGCAGCTTGGGCCAGGGGGCTCAAGAGACCCAGTACTTC.